This entry lists 9 T cell receptor beta chains sequenced from one sample in a study of Graves' ophthalmopathy and Graves' hyperthyroidism. The authors amplified TCR beta CDR3 regions, and they did so from RNA transcripts for repertoire sequencing. HTBI primers were used in a first-round RT-PCR, which preceded a second-round multiplex PCR. TCRdb called the multiplex PCR reads again in MiXCR, with one record for every CDR3 protein. The sample records roughly 480,000 distinct CDR3 sequences, around 14% being singletons. Sequenced sample: blood. These receptor sequences come from a woman younger than 45 with Graves' ophthalmopathy.

This clonotype was detected many times. V usage is TRBV14 and J usage is TRBJ1-3; TRBD1 agrees at 10 bases. With V trimmed by 4 bases and J by 4 bases, 7 bases remained unmatched. Per the germline V gene, CDR1 is SGHDN and CDR2 is FVKESK. CDR3 length equals 16 residues. The CDR3 DNA is TGTGCCAGCAGCCGATCGGACAGGGGGAGAGGAAACACCATATATTTT. It encodes CASSRSDRGRGNTIYF.

J is TRBJ2-7 and V is TRBV6-4; D remains ambiguous. This CDR3 contains 14 residues. Trimming took 3 bases from V and 1 from J, leaving 10 bases between them. Germline V gene lookup returns CDR1 MRHNA and CDR2 SNTAGT. The CDR3 region has the DNA TGTGCCAGCAGTGAGGTGGTCGGATCCTACGAGCAGTACTTC. Its protein product is CASSEVVGSYEQYF.

At least ten counts were recorded for this clonotype. The V and J genes are TRBV6-1 and TRBJ1-2; tentative D call: TRBD1 (6 bases). The V end was cut by 2 bases, the J end by 8 bases, with 15 bases between. The CDR3 covers 14 residues. CDR1 is MNHNS and CDR2 is SASEGT in the germline V gene. CDR3 nucleotides: TGTGCCAGCAGTGAACCCAGGGGATATGGAGGCTACACCTTC. Its protein product is CASSEPRGYGGYTF.

This clonotype was seen ten or more times. V usage is TRBV13 and J usage is TRBJ2-7, with D maybe TRBD2 (5 bases). Germline lookup yields CDR1 PRHDT and CDR2 FYEKMQ (reference sequence). The CDR3 consists of 15 residues. Trimming left V 6 bases short and J 2 bases short, with 17 bases between. In nucleotides, the CDR3 is TGTGCCAGCAGTATTCGAGAGGGTGCTACCTACGAGCAGTACTTC. Residues: CASSIREGATYEQYF.

This clonotype appeared a few times. The V gene is TRBV12-3 or TRBV12-4, the J gene TRBJ2-2; no clear D. Trimming cost V 5 bases and J 6 bases, with 10 bases left between them. The CDR3 has 13 residues. CDR3 sequence (DNA): TGTGCCAGCAGTCCCTCTTTCGCCGGGGAGCTGTTTTTT. It specifies CASSPSFAGELFF.

This clonotype came up many times. The chain employs TRBV28 and TRBJ1-5, with TRBD1 as a possible D gene (5 bases). V lost 5 bases and J lost 7, with 18 bases in between. CDR3 length: 15 amino acids. Germline CDR1 reads MDHEN; CDR2 reads SYDVKM. The CDR3, as DNA: TGTGCCAGCAGTACCACGGGGGTGGTCAGCCAGCCCCAGCATTTT. The encoded protein is CASSTTGVVSQPQHF.

This clonotype has ten or more counts. The chain uses TRBV4-1 and TRBJ1-1; D unclear. Trimming took 4 bases from V and 1 from J, leaving 16 bases between them. CDR3 length equals 16 residues. Germline V CDR1 and CDR2: MGHRA, YSYEKL. CDR3 in DNA: TGCGCCAGCAGCCGGAGTTCGGGAGCGCAGAACACTGAAGCTTTCTTT. Translated: CASSRSSGAQNTEAFF.

In this sample, this clonotype turned up many times. The chain carries TRBV28 and TRBJ1-1; 10 bases agree with TRBD1. The CDR3 is made up of 13 amino acids. The junction had 4 bases not matched to a gene; V was cut back by 5 bases and J by 7 bases. Germline V gene lookup returns CDR1 MDHEN and CDR2 SYDVKM. The CDR3 sequence is CASSDRGQNEAFF. For the CDR3, the DNA is TGTGCCAGCAGTGACAGGGGGCAGAATGAAGCTTTCTTT.

This clonotype came up many times. The chain joins TRBV15 to TRBJ1-5, with D maybe TRBD1 (6 bases). This CDR3 is 17 amino acids long. Trimming removed 3 bases from V and 3 bases from J, with 18 bases in between. Germline loops: CDR1 LNHNV, CDR2 YYDKDF (reference sequence). This CDR3 reads CATSSIDMDSFNQPQHF. CDR3 nucleotide sequence: TGTGCCACCAGCAGCATAGACATGGACAGTTTCAATCAGCCCCAGCATTTT.